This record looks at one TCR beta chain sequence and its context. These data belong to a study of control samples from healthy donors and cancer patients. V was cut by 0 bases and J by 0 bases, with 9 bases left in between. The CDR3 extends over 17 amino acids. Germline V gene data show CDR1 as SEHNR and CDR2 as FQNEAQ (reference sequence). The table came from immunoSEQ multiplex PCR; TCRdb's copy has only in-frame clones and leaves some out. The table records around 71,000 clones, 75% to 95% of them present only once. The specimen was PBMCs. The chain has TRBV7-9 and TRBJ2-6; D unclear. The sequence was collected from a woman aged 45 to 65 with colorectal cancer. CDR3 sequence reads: CASSLAHLYSGANVLTF. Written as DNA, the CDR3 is TGTGCCAGCAGCTTAGCGCATCTGTACTCTGGGGCCAACGTCCTGACTTTC.